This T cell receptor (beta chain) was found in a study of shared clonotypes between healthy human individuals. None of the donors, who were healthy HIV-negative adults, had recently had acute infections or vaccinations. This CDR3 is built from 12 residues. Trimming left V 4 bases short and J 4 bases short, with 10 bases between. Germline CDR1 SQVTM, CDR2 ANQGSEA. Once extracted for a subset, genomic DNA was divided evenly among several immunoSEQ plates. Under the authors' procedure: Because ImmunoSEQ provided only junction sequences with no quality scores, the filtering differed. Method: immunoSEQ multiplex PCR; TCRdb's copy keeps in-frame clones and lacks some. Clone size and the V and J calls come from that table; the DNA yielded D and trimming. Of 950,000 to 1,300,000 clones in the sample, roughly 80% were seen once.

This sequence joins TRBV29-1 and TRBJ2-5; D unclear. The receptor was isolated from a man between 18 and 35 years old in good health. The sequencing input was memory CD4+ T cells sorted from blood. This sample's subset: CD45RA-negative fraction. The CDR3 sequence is CSVGITPETQYF. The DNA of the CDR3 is TGCAGCGTTGGGATTACCCCAGAGACCCAGTACTTC.